A single sample gave rise to the 25 T cell receptor beta chains below, sequenced in a study of cytomegalovirus exposure and HLA in healthy donors. PCR used 60 Vbeta primers and 13 Jbeta primers. Profiled with immunoSEQ multiplex PCR; TCRdb holds only in-frame clones, not every one. The sample shows about 160,000 clones, 75% to 85% of them seen only once. Sequencing input: PBMCs. Receptor source: a man aged 45-65 years in good health and CMV-seropositive.

CDR3 bases: TGCGCCAGCAGCCATACAGGGCCCACTGAAGCTTTCTTT. Protein sequence: CASSHTGPTEAFF. V usage is TRBV4-3 and J usage is TRBJ1-1; D is perhaps TRBD1 (6 bases). This CDR3 is 13 amino acids long. In germline, CDR1 is LGHNA, CDR2 YSLEER. Trimming shortened V by 3 bases and J by 4 bases, and 9 bases separated the two germline ends.

The chain carries TRBV28 and TRBJ1-1; maybe TRBD1 (6 bases). The CDR3 sequence is 14 residues long. Germline-derived CDR1 and CDR2 are MDHEN and SYDVKM. Trimming pared 3 bases from V and 4 bases from J, leaving 12 bases between. The CDR3 region has the DNA TGTGCCAGCAGTTTTGGGGGGGCGCGCACTGAAGCTTTCTTT. Its protein is CASSFGGARTEAFF.

This clone turned up a few times. The chain links TRBV19 to TRBJ2-7; TRBD2 matches 8 bases. Germline CDR1 and CDR2: LNHDA and SQIVND (reference sequence). The length of the CDR3 is 14 residues. Trimming took 5 bases from V and 7 from J; bases not matched to a gene: 10. CDR3 in amino acids: CASSRAGDSPEQYF. The CDR3 region has the DNA TGTGCCAGTAGTCGAGCGGGAGATTCACCGGAGCAGTACTTC.

This clone came up once. The CDR3 DNA is TGTGCCAGCAGGGAGGGAGGTCAGCCGTCCTACGAGCAGTACTTC. Translated, it gives CASREGGQPSYEQYF. The chain couples TRBV2 to TRBJ2-7; possibly TRBD2 for D (6 bases). Per the germline V gene, CDR1 is SNHLY and CDR2 is FYNNEI. The CDR3 contains 15 residues. The V end was cut by 6 bases, the J end by 1 base, with 16 bases between. The whole variable domain, filled in from reference TRBV2 and TRBJ2-7, reads EPEVTQTPSHQVTQMGQEVILRCVPISNHLYFYWYRQILGQKVEFLVSFYNNEISEKSEIFDDQFSVERPDGSNFTLKIRSTKLEDSAMYFCASREGGQPSYEQYFGPGTRLTVT.

This clone was detected once. The genes are TRBV5-4 and TRBJ2-5; 9 bases are shared with TRBD2. The CDR3 is 16 residues long. The trim removed 4 bases at V and 5 bases at J, leaving 12 bases unmatched. Germline loops: CDR1 SGHNT, CDR2 YYREEE (reference sequence). The DNA of the CDR3 is TGTGCCAGCAGCGGAACAGGAGCGGGAGGATGGGAGACCCAGTACTTC. Encoded protein: CASSGTGAGGWETQYF.

CDR3 sequence: CASSPGDSETDTQYF. The CDR3 DNA follows: TGTGCCAGCAGCCCGGGGGACAGCGAAACAGATACGCAGTATTTT. The chain uses TRBV7-9 and TRBJ2-3; maybe TRBD1 (7 bases). V gave up 5 bases and J gave up 3 bases, with 15 bases separating them. From germline, CDR1 is SEHNR and CDR2 FQNEAQ (reference sequence). The CDR3 loop spans 15 amino acids.

This rearrangement joins TRBV28 to TRBJ2-1; 7 nucleotides align to TRBD2. V gave up 4 bases and J gave up 4 bases; unmatched junction bases: 4. The germline CDR1 and CDR2 sequences are MDHEN and SYDVKM. CDR3 length: 14 amino acids. CDR3 bases: TGTGCCAGCAGTTCTGCGGGAGATTACAATGAGCAGTTCTTC. Translated: CASSSAGDYNEQFF. Full variable domain (missing parts from reference TRBV28 and TRBJ2-1): DVKVTQSSRYLVKRTGEKVFLECVQDMDHENMFWYRQDPGLGLRLIYFSYDVKMKEKGDIPEGYSVSREKKERFSLILESASTNQTSMYLCASSSAGDYNEQFFGPGTRLTVL.

The genes are TRBV6-6 and TRBJ1-4; the match to TRBD1 covers 10 bases. Germline values: CDR1 MNHNY, CDR2 SVGAGI (reference sequence). Trimming at V came to 6 bases and at J to 7 bases, leaving 5 bases not matched to a gene. This CDR3 spans 14 amino acids. The DNA of the CDR3 is TGTGCCAGCAGCGACAGGGGGCGCAGTGAAAAACTGTTTTTT. It codes for CASSDRGRSEKLFF.

The chain employs TRBV6-5 and TRBJ1-2; the D gene is possibly TRBD1 (5 bases). CDR1 and CDR2 (germline): MNHEY, SVGAGI. The CDR3 sequence is 13 residues long. The germline V and J ends were trimmed by 0 bases and 13 bases, with 15 bases remaining between them. CDR3 amino acids: CASSYSSVRASTF. The CDR3 DNA sequence: TGTGCCAGCAGTTACTCGAGTGTCAGGGCGAGCACCTTC.

The V and J genes are TRBV30 and TRBJ2-7, with a possible D match to TRBD2 (5 bases). With 0 bases removed from V and 2 bases from J, the gap between germline ends came to 11 bases. The CDR3 extends over 14 amino acids. Per germline, CDR1 GTSNPN and CDR2 SVGIG (reference sequence). The CDR3 protein is CAWSVPEETYEQYF. CDR3 in DNA: TGTGCCTGGAGTGTGCCGGAGGAGACCTACGAGCAGTACTTC.

This clone has just a few counts. The rearrangement uses TRBV30 and TRBJ1-4, with D perhaps TRBD1 (5 bases). The CDR3 consists of 14 residues. V was cut by 0 bases and J by 7 bases, with 12 bases left in between. In germline, CDR1 is GTSNPN, CDR2 SVGIG (reference sequence). The CDR3 is CAWSVRRRGEKLFF. CDR3 DNA: TGTGCCTGGAGTGTACGGCGAAGGGGTGAAAAACTGTTTTTT.

The V gene is TRBV5-1, the J gene TRBJ2-1; a weak D match, TRBD2 (7 bases). The CDR3 totals 14 residues. With 4 bases removed from V and 6 bases from J, the gap between germline ends came to 14 bases. Per the germline V gene, CDR1 is SGHRS and CDR2 is YFSETQ. CDR3 region: CASSPYRGANEQFF. CDR3 bases: TGCGCCAGCAGCCCCTATCGGGGGGCCAATGAGCAGTTCTTC.

The V and J genes are TRBV18 and TRBJ2-5; perhaps TRBD2 as D (6 bases). Germline-derived CDR1 and CDR2 are KGHSH and LQKENI. The CDR3 loop spans 17 amino acids. V dropped 1 base and J dropped 0 bases, with 15 bases sitting between them. CDR3 coding DNA: TGTGCCAGCTCACCACGCCCCCTACTAGCAAACCAAGAGACCCAGTACTTC. Protein product: CASSPRPLLANQETQYF.

This chain links TRBV30 with TRBJ1-2; a weak D match, TRBD1 (6 bases). The CDR3 consists of 16 residues. The V gene lost 1 base and the J gene lost 0 bases, with 15 bases spanning the gap. Germline V gene data show CDR1 as GTSNPN and CDR2 as SVGIG (reference sequence). CDR3 loop: CAWSAPWTVTNYGYTF. DNA of the CDR3: TGTGCCTGGAGTGCACCTTGGACAGTAACTAACTATGGCTACACCTTC.

The chain joins TRBV7-2 to TRBJ2-5; 7 bases align to TRBD2. Germline CDR1 and CDR2: SGHTA and FQGNSA. The trim removed 4 bases at V and 4 bases at J, leaving 6 bases unmatched. The CDR3 totals 14 residues. CDR3 in DNA: TGTGCCAGCAGCTCGCCGACTAGCCCAGAGACCCAGTACTTC. This gives the protein CASSSPTSPETQYF.

This chain joins TRBV28 and TRBJ2-7; no firm D call. This CDR3 comprises 13 residues. From germline, CDR1 is MDHEN and CDR2 SYDVKM. V dropped 8 bases and J dropped 7 bases, with 18 bases sitting between them. The chain's CDR3 is CASAVYSSREQYF. In nucleotides, the CDR3 is TGTGCCAGCGCTGTCTACTCATCCCGGGAGCAGTACTTC. Supplemented by reference TRBV28 and TRBJ2-7, the full variable domain reads DVKVTQSSRYLVKRTGEKVFLECVQDMDHENMFWYRQDPGLGLRLIYFSYDVKMKEKGDIPEGYSVSREKKERFSLILESASTNQTSMYLCASAVYSSREQYFGPGTRLTVT.

This chain uses TRBV11-2 with TRBJ1-2, with a tentative D call TRBD1 (5 bases). V was cut by 1 base and J by 4 bases, with 13 bases left in between. Germline CDR1 is SGHAT and CDR2 is FQNNGV. This CDR3 comprises 15 residues. CDR3: CASSLGVRVSYGYTF. The DNA for the CDR3 is TGTGCCAGCAGCTTAGGTGTCAGGGTCAGCTATGGCTACACCTTC.

The J gene is TRBJ1-2, the V gene TRBV4-3, with D possibly being TRBD1 (5 bases). The CDR3 consists of 15 residues. Trimming cost V 0 bases and J 0 bases, with 8 bases left between them. The V gene's germline CDR1 is LGHNA and CDR2 YSLEER. The CDR3 DNA reads as TGCGCCAGCAGCCAAGAAGCAGGGACTAACTATGGCTACACCTTC. Encoded protein: CASSQEAGTNYGYTF.

This rearrangement joins TRBV7-2 to TRBJ1-3; TRBD1 aligns across 7 bases. The CDR3 is made up of 15 amino acids. Unmatched junction bases numbered 4, after V lost 5 bases and J lost 0 bases. Germline assignment: CDR1 SGHTA and CDR2 FQGNSA. The CDR3 coding sequence is TGTGCCAGCAGCCCGACAGGGAACTCTGGAAACACCATATATTTT. Translating it yields CASSPTGNSGNTIYF.

This chain connects TRBV19 to TRBJ2-2; D not resolved. Trimming stripped 1 base from V and 1 base from J, with 4 bases between. This CDR3 is built from 14 residues. Germline loops: CDR1 LNHDA, CDR2 SQIVND (reference sequence). The CDR3 DNA reads as TGTGCCAGTAGTATAGCGGGGAACACCGGGGAGCTGTTTTTT. Encoded protein: CASSIAGNTGELFF.

The rearrangement joins TRBV10-3 to TRBJ2-2; 8 bases map to TRBD2. J lost 6 bases, V lost 6 bases, and 12 bases had no gene match. The germline V gene encodes CDR1 ENHRY and CDR2 SYGVKD. The CDR3 has 16 amino acids. CDR3 coding DNA: TGTGCCATCAGCGGACTAGCCACGGAGGAGGCCGGGGAGCTGTTTTTT. The encoded protein is CAISGLATEEAGELFF.

The chain has TRBV6-5 and TRBJ2-5, with TRBD2 identical over 11 bases. With 7 bases clipped from V and 3 bases from J, the junction kept 1 base outside the gene matches. The CDR3 runs 13 residues. CDR1 and CDR2 (germline): MNHEY, SVGAGI. Here the CDR3 DNA reads TGTGCCAGCAATAGCGGGGGGGAAGAGACCCAGTACTTC. This sequence encodes CASNSGGEETQYF.

Only one count was recorded for this clone. The chain recombines TRBV7-2 with TRBJ2-5; 12 bases match TRBD2. J gave up 4 bases and V 1 base, and 1 base lay outside the gene matches. This CDR3 has 15 residues. The germline CDR1 and CDR2 sequences are SGHTA and FQGNSA. The CDR3 DNA sequence: TGTGCCAGCAGCTTAGGGACTAGCGGGGCAGAGACCCAGTACTTC. This gives the protein CASSLGTSGAETQYF.

This rearrangement joins TRBV27 to TRBJ2-2; 14 bases fit TRBD2. Looked up from germline, CDR1 is MNHEY and CDR2 is SMNVEV (reference sequence). The CDR3 spans 17 residues. Germline trimming cut 1 base from V and 7 bases from J; bases unmatched to any gene: 5. CDR3 in amino acids: CASSLFRLAGGGGELFF. In DNA form, the CDR3 reads TGTGCCAGCAGTTTATTCCGACTAGCGGGAGGGGGCGGGGAGCTGTTTTTT.

The chain recombines TRBV5-3 with TRBJ2-1; D is unresolved. TRBV5-3 counts as an open reading frame of uncertain function. The V gene lost 8 bases and the J gene lost 12 bases, with 6 bases spanning the gap. CDR3 size: 8 residues. In nucleotides, the CDR3 is TGTGCCAGGTCAGTGCAGTTCTTC. Encoded protein: CARSVQFF.